A selection of T cell receptor beta chains follows, all from one sample in a study of vaccination effects on CD4 cells after COVID-19. Assay: immunoSEQ multiplex PCR; the TCRdb copy retains only in-frame clones and omits some. This sample has more than 50,000 clones, with roughly 76% found just once. No antigen has been identified for these receptors. The starting material was CD4+ T cells from PBMCs cultured with HCoV-229E spike peptides, obtained before COVID-19 vaccination. The receptors shown here come from a human donor who received a COVID-19 vaccine. Each CDR3 is given with its conserved first and last residue. D genes are given only for firm matches. Clone size is given for some rows only: seen once, a few or many times, or a class if the clone is expanded.

J gene | D gene | clone size | V gene | CDR3 DNA | CDR3 protein
TRBJ2-6 | . | . | TRBV19 | TGTGCCAGTAGTAGACAGAGCTCTGGGGCCAACGTCCTGACTTTC | CASSRQSSGANVLTF
TRBJ1-6 | . | . | TRBV18 | TGTGCCAGCTCACCATCCTTGGGGATCTCTGACAATTCACCCCTCCACTTT | CASSPSLGISDNSPLHF
TRBJ2-1 | TRBD1 | . | TRBV27 | TGTGCCAGCAGTGGACAGGGATACTCCTACAATGAGCAGTTCTTC | CASSGQGYSYNEQFF
TRBJ2-1 | TRBD2 | . | TRBV24-1 | TGTGCCACCAGTGACCGAACTAGCGGGAAGCAGTTCTTC | CATSDRTSGKQFF
TRBJ2-4 | . | . | TRBV7-2 | TGTGCCAGCAGCTTAGCCGGGATTGGCATTCAGTACTTC | CASSLAGIGIQYF
TRBJ1-5 | . | . | TRBV27 | TGTGCCAGCAGTTTATCCGGGCAGGGTGATCAGCCCCAGCATTTT | CASSLSGQGDQPQHF
TRBJ2-1 | . | . | TRBV7-9 | TGTGCCAGCAGTCCCCCCTCGGAGATAGCTGCCAATGAGCAGTTCTTC | CASSPPSEIAANEQFF
TRBJ1-2 | . | . | TRBV5-4 | TGTGCCAGCAGCCCGGACAGAAGTTACTATGGCTACACCTTC | CASSPDRSYYGYTF
TRBJ1-1 | . | . | TRBV29-1 | TGCAGCGTCGGGACGAGGGGGAAATTGAACACTGAAGCTTTCTTT | CSVGTRGKLNTEAFF
TRBJ2-4 | . | medium-sized | TRBV27 | TGTGCCAGCAGTCCAGGGGACCATCAGAGCGACATTCAGTACTTC | CASSPGDHQSDIQYF
TRBJ1-5 | TRBD1 | . | TRBV6-6 | TGTGCCAGCAGTTTTACAGGGGGCGCGGGCAATCAGCCCCAGCATTTT | CASSFTGGAGNQPQHF
TRBJ1-5 | . | . | TRBV19 | TGTGCCAGTAGTACCAGAGGGGGGGCGCGGATCACCCTACCCCCTCAGCCCCAGCATTTT | CASSTRGGARITLPPQPQHF
TRBJ2-2 | . | . | TRBV10-1 | TGCGCCAGCAGTGAAAGGAGACAATCGAACACCGGGGAGCTGTTTTTT | CASSERRQSNTGELFF
TRBJ2-2 | . | few | TRBV27 | TGTGCCAGCAGTTTGACTAGAAACACCGGGGAGCTGTTTTTT | CASSLTRNTGELFF
TRBJ2-5 | . | . | TRBV27 | TGTGCCAGCAGTTTATACGGTGGCAGGGGTCTACAAGAGACCCAGTACTTC | CASSLYGGRGLQETQYF
TRBJ1-1 | . | . | TRBV25-1 | TGTGCCAGCAGTGCTGACAGAGGCGGCGGCACTGAAGCTTTCTTT | CASSADRGGGTEAFF
TRBJ1-3 | . | . | TRBV6-5 | TGTGCCAGCAGTTACCAGTGGGCTGAAGGGGACACCATATATTTT | CASSYQWAEGDTIYF
TRBJ2-1 | TRBD2 | once | TRBV11-2 | TGTGCCAGCAGCATGACCCGAGGGGCGGGGGGACTCTACAATGAGCAGTTCTTC | CASSMTRGAGGLYNEQFF
TRBJ2-2 | TRBD2 | once | TRBV11-3 | TGTGCCAGCAGCCCGGGACTAGCGTCGAACACCGGGGAGCTGTTTTTT | CASSPGLASNTGELFF
TRBJ1-6 | . | . | TRBV10-3 | TGTGCCATCAGTGAACCGGGAGAGTATAATTCACCCCTCCACTTT | CAISEPGEYNSPLHF
TRBJ1-3 | TRBD1 | . | TRBV25-1 | TGTGCCAGCAGTGAGTCAGGGGGCTCTGGAAACACCATATATTTT | CASSESGGSGNTIYF
TRBJ2-1 | TRBD1 | . | TRBV7-3 | TGTGCCAGCAGCGGGGGACAGCGAGGCAATGAGCAGTTCTTC | CASSGGQRGNEQFF
TRBJ1-1 | TRBD1 | . | TRBV7-9 | TGTGCCAGCAGCAAGCAGAGGGCAGGGGGCTGTTTTGTTACTGAAGCTTTCTTT | CASSKQRAGGCFVTEAFF
TRBJ1-6 | . | . | TRBV24-1 | TGTGCCACCCAGGGTGCTCCCAATTCACCCCTCCACTTT | CATQGAPNSPLHF
TRBJ2-2 | . | . | TRBV28 | TGTGCCAGCAGTTTACTGGGGGGCGGGGAGCTGTTTTTT | CASSLLGGGELFF
TRBJ2-3 | . | . | TRBV7-3 | TGTGCCAGCAGCCGAGGGGGGGGCCGGGCAGATACGCAGTATTTT | CASSRGGGRADTQYF
TRBJ2-5 | TRBD2 | medium-sized | TRBV5-1 | TGCGCCAGTGGGGGAGGGGATCATCAAGAGACCCAGTACTTC | CASGGGDHQETQYF